This TCR beta chain was sequenced during a study of blood T cell repertoires in COVID-19. Study context: Whether acute or convalescent, the COVID-19 samples came from the United States, Italy and Spain. Nucleic acid was either cDNA or gDNA, and it came from T cells, B-cell-depleted T cells, or PBMCs.

Original analysis: For nucleated cells, counts were estimated from reference gene primer amplification. Profiled with immunoSEQ multiplex PCR; TCRdb holds only in-frame clones, not every one. V and J calls and clone size follow that table, whereas D and trimming were derived from the DNA. This sample has more than 95,000 clones; roughly 82% occur once, and the top ten carry roughly 5%. This receptor was taken from a man between 60 and 75 years old with acute or convalescent COVID-19. The material sequenced was peripheral blood.

CDR3: CASTLTGNNQPQHF. The CDR3 bases are TGTGCCAGCACTTTAACAGGGAACAATCAGCCCCAGCATTTT. The rearrangement uses TRBV7-2 and TRBJ1-5; D is perhaps TRBD1 (6 bases). The CDR3 sequence is 14 residues long. With 7 bases removed from V and 3 bases from J, the gap between germline ends came to 13 bases. Germline CDR1 SGHTA, CDR2 FQGNSA.